This T cell receptor beta chain is drawn from a study of molecular identifiers for immune sequencing clone quantification. Study summary: For replicates, RNA isolated from around 20,000 or 99,000 naive CD8 cells was divided into five portions, of which four were sequenced.

Remarks on this clonotype: A much more abundant neighbour one base away suggests this may be a read error.

From the PCR reads, TCRdb called clonotypes with MiXCR, one entry per CDR3 protein. The table shows about 640,000 distinct CDR3 sequences, with roughly 21% occurring only once. Germline V CDR1 and CDR2: LGHNA, YNFKEQ. The CDR3 extends over 15 amino acids. Sequencing input: naive CD8+ T cells from blood, with Jurkat cell RNA spiked in. Regarding subset: FACS-sorted CD8+CD4-CCR7+CD45RA+ naive T cells. The receptor was derived from a human donor in good health. Some libraries in this study had Jurkat cell RNA spiked in. J is TRBJ2-4 and V is TRBV4-2; D possibly uses TRBD1 or TRBD2 (5 bases each). The CDR3 bases are TGTGCCAGCAGCCATGAGGGACGAGCCAGAAACATTCAGTACTTC. Translation: CASSHEGRARNIQYF.